These 18 T cell receptor beta chains originate from one sample sequenced in a study of early T cells in non-severe SARS-CoV-2 infection. TCRdb passed the 5' RACE reads through MiXCR, listing each CDR3 protein once. Among 100,000 to 120,000 distinct CDR3 sequences, around an eighth were seen once, and the ten largest hold around 4.1%. This material consisted of whole blood, taken at baseline. The receptors come from an adult who was a healthcare worker with PCR-confirmed SARS-CoV-2 infection or an uninfected control (not recorded which).

This clonotype turned up a few times. The chain carries TRBV6-6 and TRBJ1-5; D gene uncertain. Looked up from germline, CDR1 is MNHNY and CDR2 is SVGAGI (reference sequence). With 2 bases removed from V and 3 bases from J, the gap between germline ends came to 17 bases. The CDR3 length is 17 residues. The CDR3 protein is CASSYAYPRKNNQPQHF. CDR3 nucleotides: TGTGCCAGCAGTTACGCATACCCCAGGAAAAACAATCAGCCCCAGCATTTT.

This clonotype was seen more than once but under ten times. The chain employs TRBV10-3 and TRBJ2-4; TRBD2 agrees at 12 bases. The CDR3 is made up of 16 amino acids. V lost 5 bases to trimming and J lost 1 base; unmatched junction nucleotides: 3. From germline, CDR1 is ENHRY and CDR2 SYGVKD. This CDR3 is CAISPTSGRAKNIQYF. In nucleotides, the CDR3 is TGTGCCATCAGTCCCACTAGCGGGAGGGCCAAAAACATTCAGTACTTC.

This clonotype was picked up a small number of times. The rearrangement uses TRBV20-1 and TRBJ1-2, with D perhaps matching TRBD1 (5 bases). Germline lookup yields CDR1 DFQATT and CDR2 SNEGSKA (reference sequence). The CDR3 has 12 amino acids. Trimming pared 7 bases from V and 2 bases from J, leaving 11 bases between. The CDR3 DNA sequence: TGCAGTGGACCGGGACCGAACTATGGCTACACCTTC. Translation gives CSGPGPNYGYTF.

V and J are TRBV30 and TRBJ2-7; D gene unclear. Germline V gives CDR1 GTSNPN, CDR2 SVGIG (reference sequence). The CDR3 has 13 amino acids. Trimming removed 3 bases from V and 1 base from J, with 10 bases in between. CDR3 residues: CAWSATVSYEQYF. The CDR3 nucleotides are TGTGCCTGGAGCGCAACAGTTTCCTACGAGCAGTACTTC. The full variable domain, in which reference TRBV30 and TRBJ2-7 provide the parts outside the CDR3, is SQTIHQWPATLVQPVGSPLSLECTVEGTSNPNLYWYRQAAGRGLQLLFYSVGIGQISSEVPQNLSASRPQDRQFILSSKKLLLSDSGFYLCAWSATVSYEQYFGPGTRLTVT.

In its sample, this clonotype was seen a few times. The V and J genes are TRBV28 and TRBJ1-5, with a possible D match to TRBD1 (5 bases). Germline CDR1 is MDHEN and CDR2 is SYDVKM. CDR3 length: 15 residues. With 1 base removed from V and 4 bases from J, the gap between germline ends came to 11 bases. CDR3 sequence reads: CASSLLGQGNQPQHF. In nucleotides, the CDR3 is TGTGCCAGCAGTTTATTGGGGCAGGGTAATCAGCCCCAGCATTTT.

This chain connects TRBV7-9 to TRBJ2-1, with D possibly being TRBD2 (6 bases). CDR1 is SEHNR, CDR2 FQNEAQ, per germline (reference sequence). The V and J ends lost 5 bases and 4 bases respectively, with 18 bases between them. The CDR3 length is 16 residues. The CDR3: CASSPPLAARYNEQFF. The DNA of the CDR3 is TGTGCCAGCAGCCCCCCCTTAGCGGCCCGGTACAATGAGCAGTTCTTC.

This clonotype was observed at least ten times. This chain connects TRBV2 to TRBJ2-2; possibly TRBD2 for D (5 bases). The CDR3 is 13 amino acids. CDR1 SNHLY and CDR2 FYNNEI come from the germline V gene. V lost 6 bases to trimming and J lost 3 bases, with 8 bases between them. DNA of the CDR3: TGTGCCAGCAGGCGGACTTACACCGGGGAGCTGTTTTTT. It yields the protein CASRRTYTGELFF.

This chain uses TRBV30 with TRBJ2-3; 8 nucleotides line up with TRBD2. Germline V gene sequence: CDR1 GTSNPN, CDR2 SVGIG (reference sequence). V gave up 0 bases and J gave up 10 bases; unmatched junction bases: 6. This CDR3 region has 13 residues. The CDR3 spells CAWSVRSGAPQYF. Written as DNA, the CDR3 is TGTGCCTGGAGTGTACGTAGCGGGGCCCCGCAGTATTTT.

The rearrangement uses TRBV28 and TRBJ2-7, with D possibly TRBD1 on 5 matching bases. Between the trimmed V and J ends, which lost 6 bases and 3 bases, there was a span of 9 bases. This CDR3 region has 12 residues. In germline, CDR1 is MDHEN, CDR2 SYDVKM. Here the CDR3 reads CASRAGYYEQYF. The CDR3 bases are TGTGCCAGCAGGGCAGGGTACTACGAGCAGTACTTC.

This clonotype was detected a few times. The chain links TRBV7-2 to TRBJ1-1, with D maybe TRBD1 (5 bases). The germline CDR1 and CDR2 sequences are SGHTA and FQGNSA. CDR3 length: 16 residues. The V and J ends lost 3 bases and 4 bases respectively, with 18 bases between them. The DNA of the CDR3 is TGTGCCAGCAGCTTTGATTTGGGGCGGATAGGCACTGAAGCTTTCTTT. Its translation is CASSFDLGRIGTEAFF.

This chain joins TRBV24-1 and TRBJ1-3; TRBD1 is a possible D gene (5 bases). V lost 4 bases, J lost 0 bases, and 12 bases lay in between. The germline CDR1 and CDR2 sequences are KGHDR and SFDVKD. The CDR3 totals 16 residues. CDR3 nucleotides: TGTGCCACCAGTGACCCCCGGGGCAGCTCTGGAAACACCATATATTTT. Amino acid sequence: CATSDPRGSSGNTIYF.

This clonotype was counted at least ten times. The V gene is TRBV13, the J gene TRBJ2-1; 10 bases line up with TRBD1. Germline trimming cut 4 bases from V and 8 bases from J; bases unmatched to any gene: 11. CDR1 and CDR2 (germline): PRHDT, FYEKMQ (reference sequence). This CDR3 is 16 amino acids long. The CDR3 loop reads CASSSLRDRGFHEQFF. The CDR3 DNA reads TGTGCCAGCAGCTCCTTAAGGGACAGGGGTTTCCATGAGCAGTTCTTC.

V and J are TRBV29-1 and TRBJ2-7; maybe TRBD1 (6 bases). CDR1 is SQVTM and CDR2 is ANQGSEA in the germline V gene. Trimming removed 6 bases from V and 1 base from J, with 13 bases in between. This CDR3 has 13 amino acids. The CDR3: CSVEHRDSYEQYF. In DNA form, the CDR3 reads TGCAGCGTAGAGCACAGGGATTCCTACGAGCAGTACTTC.

There are a few counts of this clonotype. The J gene is TRBJ1-1, the V gene TRBV5-1, with TRBD1 matching over 8 bases. Trimming at V came to 5 bases and at J to 7 bases, leaving 10 bases not matched to a gene. The germline V gene has CDR1 SGHRS and CDR2 YFSETQ. There are 14 residues in the CDR3. For the CDR3, the DNA is TGCGCCAGCAGGCCCAGGGGGCGGCTATTTGAAGCTTTCTTT. Translated: CASRPRGRLFEAFF. The full variable domain, rest sourced from reference TRBV5-1 and TRBJ1-1, is KAGVTQTPRYLIKTRGQQVTLSCSPISGHRSVSWYQQTPGQGLQFLFEYFSETQRNKGNFPGRFSGRQFSNSRSEMNVSTLELGDSALYLCASRPRGRLFEAFFGQGTRLTVV.

The V and J genes are TRBV4-2 and TRBJ2-1, with 11 nucleotides matching TRBD2. Unmatched junction bases numbered 10, after V lost 5 bases and J lost 7 bases. The germline CDR1 and CDR2 sequences are LGHNA and YNFKEQ. This CDR3 region has 16 residues. The CDR3 region is CASSAPLAGASNEQFF. In DNA form, the CDR3 reads TGTGCCAGCAGCGCTCCACTAGCGGGAGCTTCGAATGAGCAGTTCTTC.

The J gene is TRBJ1-1, the V gene TRBV10-3, with D tentatively TRBD1 (5 bases). V lost 7 bases and J 7 bases, leaving 25 bases between the germline ends. From germline, CDR1 is ENHRY and CDR2 SYGVKD. The CDR3 has 16 residues. The CDR3 here is CAIKERDRGEGGEAFF. CDR3 DNA sequence: TGTGCCATCAAGGAGAGGGACCGAGGGGAGGGCGGTGAAGCTTTCTTT.

This clonotype has at least ten counts. V and J are TRBV7-9 and TRBJ2-7; 11 nucleotides align to TRBD1. Germline CDR1 and CDR2: SEHNR and FQNEAQ (reference sequence). The CDR3 spans 14 residues. Unmatched junction bases numbered 6, after V lost 5 bases and J lost 6 bases. CDR3 in DNA: TGTGCCAGCAGCCCAGGACAGGGGGCGTCCGAGCAGTACTTC. Translated, it gives CASSPGQGASEQYF.

This clonotype was detected ten times or more. V gene TRBV7-3 combines with J gene TRBJ2-2; a possible D gene is TRBD1 (5 bases). This CDR3 is built from 15 residues. CDR1 SGHTA and CDR2 FQGTGA come from the germline V gene. Trimming cost V 6 bases and J 4 bases, with 15 bases left between them. The CDR3 reads CASRLGTGLTGELFF. CDR3 DNA: TGTGCCAGCAGGTTGGGCACAGGTCTCACCGGGGAGCTGTTTTTT.